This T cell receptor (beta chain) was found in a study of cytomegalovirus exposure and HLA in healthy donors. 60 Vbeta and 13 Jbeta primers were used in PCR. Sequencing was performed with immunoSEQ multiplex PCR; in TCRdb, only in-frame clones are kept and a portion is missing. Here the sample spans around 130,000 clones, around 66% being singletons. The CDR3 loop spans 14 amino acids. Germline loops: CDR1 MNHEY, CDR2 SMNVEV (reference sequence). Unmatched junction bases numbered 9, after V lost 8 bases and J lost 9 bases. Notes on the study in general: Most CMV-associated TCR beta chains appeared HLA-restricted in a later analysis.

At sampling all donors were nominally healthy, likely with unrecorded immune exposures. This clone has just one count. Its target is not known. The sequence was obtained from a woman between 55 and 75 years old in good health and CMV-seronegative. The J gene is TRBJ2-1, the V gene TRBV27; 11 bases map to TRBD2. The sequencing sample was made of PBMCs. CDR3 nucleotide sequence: TGTGCCAGCTCGGGACTAGCGGCCTTCAGTGAGCAGTTCTTC. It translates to CASSGLAAFSEQFF.